This T cell receptor beta chain was profiled in a study of T cell responses to AZD1222 COVID-19 vaccine. Notes on the study in general: The donor cohort was predominantly white British with a female majority, and clonal diversity may have been underestimated. Two AZD1222 administrations were followed by greater Spike-specific TCR breadth and depth. Regions 160-218 and 743-854 dominated among vaccine-associated CD4 TCRs spanning spike.

Comment on this clone: Its antigen is unidentified.

Data came from immunoSEQ multiplex PCR; TCRdb stores just in-frame clones and leaves some out. The repertoire holds some 130,000 clones, with approximately 88% as singletons. V was pared by 7 bases and J by 4 bases, with 17 bases between. From germline, CDR1 is SGHTA and CDR2 FQGNSA. This CDR3 is 16 amino acids long. The chain carries TRBV7-2 and TRBJ2-6; D unresolved. The receptor was isolated from an adult in good health. The sample here was peripheral blood, taken on day 0 of MenACWY control vaccination. The CDR3 sequence: CASNTPRAGGANVLTF. The CDR3 nucleotides are TGTGCCAGCAACACGCCCCGGGCTGGCGGGGCCAACGTCCTGACTTTC.